Below are 32 T cell receptor beta chains sequenced from a single sample in a study of CD8 T cells in ankylosing spondylitis (dated by TCRdb to about 2017). What the work shows at the level of the full study, not this receptor alone: Blood from ankylosing spondylitis patients appeared to be characterized by a TCR beta motif made up of several highly homologous amino acid variants.

Library generation was performed with 5' RACE. The sample was run on an Illumina HiSeq 2500. TCRdb handled the public reads itself, with Q25 trimming in fastp and clone calling in MiXCR, and kept productive beta chains. Rows matching on CDR3 protein sequence are summarized as one entry with the most common DNA and genes. The table for this sample lists approximately 540,000 distinct CDR3 sequences; 10% to 15% of them were counted only once. Of the sample, 6.5% to 7% is held by the ten largest clones. No antigen has been assigned to these receptors. Material for sequencing was blood, either unsorted or a sorted T cell fraction (not recorded which). Receptor source: a male donor with ankylosing spondylitis.

This sequence joins TRBV11-2 and TRBJ1-5; possibly TRBD1 for D (6 bases). Trimming stripped 4 bases from V and 4 bases from J, with 14 bases between. Germline V gene lookup returns CDR1 SGHAT and CDR2 FQNNGV. The CDR3 loop spans 15 amino acids. CDR3 bases: TGTGCCAGCAGCTCTAACATAGGGGGGAATCAGCCCCAGCATTTT. Translation gives CASSSNIGGNQPQHF.

The genes are TRBV19 and TRBJ2-5; D remains unclear. CDR3 length: 14 amino acids. With 3 bases removed from V and 3 bases from J, the gap between germline ends came to 11 bases. Germline assignment: CDR1 LNHDA and CDR2 SQIVND (reference sequence). In DNA, the CDR3 is TGTGCCAGTAGTATCGGTGCCAGCGAAGAGACCCAGTACTTC. Translation: CASSIGASEETQYF.

This rearrangement joins TRBV6-2 or TRBV6-3 to TRBJ2-1, with TRBD2 matching over 14 bases. In germline, CDR1 is MNHEY, CDR2 SVGEGT. The CDR3 has 18 residues. With V trimmed by 5 bases and J by 2 bases, 8 bases remained unmatched. This CDR3 reads CASSGRGTSGSPYNEQFF. In DNA form, the CDR3 reads TGTGCCAGCAGTGGACGGGGGACTAGCGGGAGTCCCTACAATGAGCAGTTCTTC.

The chain uses TRBV30 and TRBJ2-1; the D is unclear. Germline V lookup: CDR1 GTSNPN, CDR2 SVGIG (reference sequence). Trimming removed 4 bases at V and 1 base at J, with 11 bases between. The CDR3 runs 14 residues. The CDR3: CAWTVRRSYNEQFF. In nucleotides, the CDR3 is TGTGCCTGGACTGTCAGAAGGTCCTACAATGAGCAGTTCTTC.

The rearrangement uses TRBV7-9 and TRBJ2-4, with 9 positions matching TRBD1. The V gene end was trimmed by 5 bases and the J gene end by 2 bases; junction bases not matched to a gene: 4. This CDR3 is 15 amino acids long. The germline V gene has CDR1 SEHNR and CDR2 FQNEAQ (reference sequence). CDR3 coding DNA: TGTGCCAGCAGCCCGGACAGGGGCTCCAAAAACATTCAGTACTTC. Protein: CASSPDRGSKNIQYF.

This chain joins TRBV5-1 and TRBJ1-5; D is uncertain. The CDR3 is made up of 15 amino acids. Per the germline V gene, CDR1 is SGHRS and CDR2 is YFSETQ. With 0 bases removed from V and 5 bases from J, the gap between germline ends came to 12 bases. Here the CDR3 reads CASSLDEGADQPQHF. CDR3 DNA sequence: TGCGCCAGCAGCTTGGACGAGGGAGCCGATCAGCCCCAGCATTTT.

The rearrangement joins TRBV5-1 to TRBJ1-1, with D uncertain. The CDR3 consists of 14 residues. V shed 5 bases and J shed 0 bases, with 11 bases lying between them. The germline V gene has CDR1 SGHRS and CDR2 YFSETQ. CDR3 region: CASRYDTMNTEAFF. The CDR3 nucleotides read TGCGCCAGCAGATATGACACTATGAACACTGAAGCTTTCTTT.

This clonotype showed up just a few times. The chain carries TRBV9 and TRBJ2-5; D unclear. The V end was cut by 0 bases, the J end by 1 base, with 7 bases between. CDR3 length: 14 amino acids. In germline, CDR1 is SGDLS, CDR2 YYNGEE. The CDR3 loop reads CASSVDRAQETQYF. CDR3 sequence (DNA): TGTGCCAGCAGCGTAGATAGGGCCCAAGAGACCCAGTACTTC.

The rearrangement uses TRBV10-1 and TRBJ2-5, with 11 bases that match TRBD1. Germline CDR1 is WNHNN and CDR2 is SYGVQD (reference sequence). The J segment lost 5 bases and the V segment lost 5 bases, leaving 7 bases of the junction unmatched. The CDR3 is 15 amino acids. CDR3 sequence reads: CASSSDRGLDETQYF. As DNA, the CDR3 is TGCGCCAGCAGTTCGGACAGGGGGCTTGATGAGACCCAGTACTTC.

The chain links TRBV6-1 to TRBJ2-3; 11 nucleotides line up with TRBD2. With V trimmed by 7 bases and J by 5 bases, 8 bases remained unmatched. Germline V gene lookup returns CDR1 MNHNS and CDR2 SASEGT. The CDR3 has 15 residues. This CDR3 reads CASNPSGRRRDTQYF. The DNA for the CDR3 is TGTGCCAGCAACCCTAGCGGGAGGAGGAGAGATACGCAGTATTTT.

The chain joins TRBV15 to TRBJ2-3, with 9 bases matching TRBD1. In germline, CDR1 is LNHNV, CDR2 YYDKDF (reference sequence). The V segment lost 8 bases and the J segment 3 bases; nucleotides outside the gene matches: 9. CDR3 size: 15 residues. DNA for the CDR3: TGTGCCACCCAACCGGACAGGGGCTGGACAGATACGCAGTATTTT. Protein: CATQPDRGWTDTQYF.

This clonotype came up a few times. CDR3 loop: CASSLGLRSGRNTGELFF. CDR3 sequence (DNA): TGCGCCAGCAGCCTTGGGCTTCGGAGCGGGAGGAACACCGGGGAGCTGTTTTTT. The rearrangement uses TRBV4-1 and TRBJ2-2, with 8 bases identical to TRBD2. V lost 4 bases to trimming and J lost 1 base; unmatched junction nucleotides: 11. The CDR3 contains 18 residues. Germline V gene lookup returns CDR1 MGHRA and CDR2 YSYEKL.

This clonotype came up a few times. This chain connects TRBV3-1 to TRBJ1-6, with D perhaps TRBD1 (5 bases). Deletions cut 10 bases from V and 7 bases from J, with 14 bases between. This CDR3 region has 13 residues. Germline V gene data show CDR1 as LGHDT and CDR2 as YNNKEL (reference sequence). The CDR3 DNA follows: TGTGCCACCTCGACAGTCGTCAATTCACCCCTCCACTTT. Its translation is CATSTVVNSPLHF.

V and J are TRBV7-2 and TRBJ2-3; 7 bases are shared with TRBD1. V trimming: 4 bases; J trimming: 3 bases; junction bases outside the gene matches: 13. This CDR3 contains 17 residues. Germline lookup yields CDR1 SGHTA and CDR2 FQGNSA. CDR3 nucleotides: TGTGCCAGCAGCTCCGGGACAGCGCCAGGGAGAACAGATACGCAGTATTTT. Translated, it gives CASSSGTAPGRTDTQYF.

V and J are TRBV5-1 and TRBJ1-2; TRBD1 is a possible D gene (5 bases). The germline V gene encodes CDR1 SGHRS and CDR2 YFSETQ. V shed 3 bases and J shed 3 bases, with 15 bases lying between them. The CDR3 is 15 amino acids. The CDR3 DNA follows: TGCGCCAGCAGCTCCGGGACTTCGAGGGACTATGGCTACACCTTC. Translated, it gives CASSSGTSRDYGYTF.

This clonotype occurred a few times. This chain links TRBV27 with TRBJ2-1, with D possibly matching TRBD2 (5 bases). The CDR3 consists of 16 residues. V was clipped by 5 bases and J by 1 base, with 15 bases between them. The germline V gene has CDR1 MNHEY and CDR2 SMNVEV (reference sequence). The CDR3 DNA follows: TGTGCCAGCAGTCCTAAACTAGTGCGGTCCTACAATGAGCAGTTCTTC. Translated, it gives CASSPKLVRSYNEQFF.

J is TRBJ1-1 and V is TRBV29-1; D is uncertain. In germline, CDR1 is SQVTM, CDR2 ANQGSEA. This CDR3 spans 11 amino acids. Trimming shortened V by 3 bases and J by 3 bases, and 5 bases separated the two germline ends. The CDR3 nucleotides read TGCAGCGTTGAGAGATACACTGAAGCTTTCTTT. Protein product: CSVERYTEAFF.

The rearrangement joins TRBV6-1 to TRBJ1-5, with 9 positions matching TRBD1. Trimming took 1 base from V and 6 from J; bases not matched to a gene: 4. The V gene's germline CDR1 is MNHNS and CDR2 SASEGT. The CDR3 is 15 residues long. CDR3 in amino acids: CASSEGDRVLQPQHF. CDR3 sequence (DNA): TGTGCCAGCAGTGAAGGGGACAGGGTACTTCAGCCCCAGCATTTT.

The sample holds many counts of this clonotype. The chain has TRBV12-3 or TRBV12-4 and TRBJ2-5; 8 bases align to TRBD1. This CDR3 is 14 amino acids long. The trim removed 2 bases at V and 5 bases at J, leaving 4 bases unmatched. The CDR3 bases are TGTGCCAGCAGTTTACGGGGACAGGCGGAGACCCAGTACTTC. As protein: CASSLRGQAETQYF.

This clonotype was counted between two and nine times. The rearrangement uses TRBV7-2 and TRBJ2-5; 9 positions agree with TRBD2. Germline V gene lookup returns CDR1 SGHTA and CDR2 FQGNSA. V gave up 3 bases and J gave up 5 bases; unmatched junction bases: 4. The CDR3 sequence is 14 residues long. CDR3 protein: CASSLGLALETQYF. CDR3 in DNA: TGTGCCAGCAGCTTGGGACTAGCCTTGGAGACCCAGTACTTC.

The V gene is TRBV7-9, the J gene TRBJ2-7; D not resolved. The V and J ends lost 0 bases and 6 bases respectively, with 9 bases between them. The CDR3 has 13 amino acids. Germline assignment: CDR1 SEHNR and CDR2 FQNEAQ (reference sequence). CDR3: CASSLAGKVEQYF. Here the CDR3 DNA reads TGTGCCAGCAGCTTAGCAGGGAAGGTCGAGCAGTACTTC.

This clonotype was seen more than once but under ten times. The chain has TRBV7-8 and TRBJ2-1; 7 bases match TRBD2. Germline CDR1 reads SGHVS; CDR2 reads FQNEAQ. The V and J ends lost 4 bases and 0 bases, in that order; junction bases with no gene match: 6. This CDR3 has 16 residues. CDR3 in DNA: TGTGCCAGCAGCTCCTTTCTAGCGGACTCCTACAATGAGCAGTTCTTC. It codes for CASSSFLADSYNEQFF.

This clonotype was counted ten times or more. The chain joins TRBV5-1 to TRBJ2-1, with 16 bases aligning to TRBD2. The J segment lost 0 bases and the V segment lost 4 bases, leaving 4 bases of the junction unmatched. CDR1 and CDR2 from the germline V gene are SGHRS and YFSETQ. The length of the CDR3 is 18 residues. CDR3 protein: CASSPGTSGRASYNEQFF. The CDR3 DNA reads TGCGCCAGCAGCCCCGGGACTAGCGGGAGGGCCTCCTACAATGAGCAGTTCTTC. Combining the CDR3 with reference TRBV5-1 and TRBJ2-1 gives the whole variable domain KAGVTQTPRYLIKTRGQQVTLSCSPISGHRSVSWYQQTPGQGLQFLFEYFSETQRNKGNFPGRFSGRQFSNSRSEMNVSTLELGDSALYLCASSPGTSGRASYNEQFFGPGTRLTVL.

There are a few counts of this clonotype. The J gene is TRBJ2-7, the V gene TRBV9; perhaps D is TRBD1 or TRBD2 (5 bases each). Trimming took 0 bases from V and 2 from J, leaving 9 bases between them. The germline V gene encodes CDR1 SGDLS and CDR2 YYNGEE. This CDR3 has 14 amino acids. CDR3 amino acids: CASSVASRAYEQYF. The DNA for the CDR3 is TGTGCCAGCAGCGTAGCTAGCAGGGCCTACGAGCAGTACTTC.

The chain uses TRBV5-1 and TRBJ2-3; the D call may be TRBD1 or TRBD2 (6 bases each). This CDR3 comprises 16 residues. CDR1 SGHRS and CDR2 YFSETQ come from the germline V gene. Trimming removed 0 bases at V and 1 base at J, with 12 bases between. The CDR3 sequence: CASSLGGAPRTDTQYF. For the CDR3, the DNA is TGCGCCAGCAGCTTGGGGGGGGCCCCCCGCACAGATACGCAGTATTTT.

This sequence joins TRBV10-1 and TRBJ2-1; TRBD2 agrees at 11 bases. The ends lost 6 bases at V and 5 bases at J; junction bases unmatched: 6. From germline, CDR1 is WNHNN and CDR2 SYGVQD (reference sequence). The CDR3 is 15 residues long. CDR3 nucleotides: TGCGCCAGCAGGCACCCGGGACTAGCGGACAATGAGCAGTTCTTC. Amino acids: CASRHPGLADNEQFF.

This clonotype was observed a handful of times. V usage is TRBV3-1 and J usage is TRBJ1-4; D unresolved. The V gene lost 4 bases and the J gene lost 0 bases, with 12 bases spanning the gap. Germline CDR1 and CDR2: LGHDT and YNNKEL (reference sequence). The CDR3 runs to 16 residues. CDR3 in amino acids: CASSLGLFATNEKLFF. The CDR3 DNA sequence: TGTGCCAGCAGCCTAGGCTTGTTTGCAACTAATGAAAAACTGTTTTTT.

This clonotype showed up many times. The chain has TRBV11-1 and TRBJ1-1, with TRBD1 identical over 11 bases. This CDR3 contains 18 residues. The ends lost 1 base at V and 4 bases at J; junction bases unmatched: 11. Germline loops: CDR1 SGHAT, CDR2 FQDESV (reference sequence). CDR3 DNA: TGTGCCAGCAGCTTAGGACCGGGACAGGGGGAAAGAAGCACTGAAGCTTTCTTT. This translates into CASSLGPGQGERSTEAFF.

This clonotype appeared a few times. This CDR3 reads CASSPLRLAGSNEQFF. CDR3 nucleotide sequence: TGTGCCAGCAGCCCCCTTCGGCTAGCGGGCTCCAATGAGCAGTTCTTC. V is TRBV11-2 and J is TRBJ2-1; 8 nucleotides line up with TRBD2. Per the germline V gene, CDR1 is SGHAT and CDR2 is FQNNGV. V shed 5 bases and J 6 bases; nucleotides not matched to a gene: 12. The CDR3 contains 16 residues.

Ten or more counts support this clonotype. The rearrangement joins TRBV18 to TRBJ2-7; D gene unclear. CDR1 is KGHSH, CDR2 LQKENI, per germline. CDR3 length: 12 amino acids. Trimming removed 6 bases at V and 1 base at J, with 7 bases between. The CDR3 spells CASSPSSYEQYV. DNA of the CDR3: TGTGCCAGCTCGCCTTCGTCCTACGAGCAGTACGTC.

This chain connects TRBV5-1 to TRBJ2-1, with D tentatively TRBD1 (5 bases). This CDR3 comprises 13 residues. Trimming took 5 bases from V and 4 from J, leaving 10 bases between them. Germline V gene data show CDR1 as SGHRS and CDR2 as YFSETQ. In nucleotides, the CDR3 is TGCGCCAGCAGGGAACCAGGGTACAATGAGCAGTTCTTC. The encoded protein is CASREPGYNEQFF.

This clonotype has a handful of counts. This chain uses TRBV5-1 with TRBJ1-2; 7 bases align to TRBD1. The CDR3 extends over 14 amino acids. V shed 0 bases and J 5 bases; nucleotides not matched to a gene: 4. Germline-derived CDR1 and CDR2 are SGHRS and YFSETQ. The CDR3, as DNA: TGCGCCAGCAGCTTGGAGGGACAGACTTATGGCTACACCTTC. Its translation is CASSLEGQTYGYTF. Full variable domain (missing parts from reference TRBV5-1 and TRBJ1-2): KAGVTQTPRYLIKTRGQQVTLSCSPISGHRSVSWYQQTPGQGLQFLFEYFSETQRNKGNFPGRFSGRQFSNSRSEMNVSTLELGDSALYLCASSLEGQTYGYTFGSGTRLTVV.